This TCR beta chain appears in the sequencing data of a study of blood T cells in healthy people across ages. General observations from the study: No conclusive comparison of naive versus antigen-experienced cells was possible with unsorted PBMCs.

This CDR3 spans 16 amino acids. Germline-derived CDR1 and CDR2 are MNHEY and SVGAGI. Trimming removed 10 bases from V and 0 bases from J, with 20 bases in between. In each sample, at least 7 million PBMCs were isolated. The use of a sample-barcoded 5' primer and a J-beta primer mix characterized a second PCR of about 7 to 12 cycles. TCRdb recomputed calls from the 5' RACE reads with MiXCR, one row per CDR3 protein. The sample holds some 1.5 million distinct CDR3 sequences, 28% seen once. With regard to this clonotype: As yet, its antigen is unknown.

The clonotype comes from a woman aged 25 to 39 in good health. This chain connects TRBV6-5 to TRBJ2-3, with D possibly called TRBD1 or TRBD2 (6 bases each). The sequencing input was blood. DNA of the CDR3: TGTGCCACCTTCCTTAGGAGGGGGGTCAGCACAGATACGCAGTATTTT. This translates into CATFLRRGVSTDTQYF.